Listed here are 2 T cell receptor beta chains from one sample, sequenced in a study of cytomegalovirus exposure and HLA in healthy donors. In the PCR, 60 Vbeta and 13 Jbeta primers were used. Sequencing was performed with immunoSEQ multiplex PCR; in TCRdb, only in-frame clones are kept and a portion is missing. The top ten clones hold 2.7% of a sample with some 200,000 clones, about three quarters of them seen once. The sequenced sample was PBMCs. These receptor sequences come from a woman aged 60-75 years in good health and CMV-seropositive.

This clone has a single count. The chain recombines TRBV7-2 with TRBJ2-7; 12 nucleotides line up with TRBD2. The CDR3 runs 15 residues. Germline values: CDR1 SGHTA, CDR2 FQGNSA. Trimming at V came to 3 bases and at J to 4 bases, leaving 4 bases not matched to a gene. The CDR3 loop is CASSFSTSGGYEQYF. CDR3 nucleotides: TGTGCCAGCAGCTTCTCCACTAGCGGGGGGTACGAGCAGTACTTC.

The rearrangement joins TRBV11-1 to TRBJ2-7, with 8 bases lining up with TRBD1. The ends lost 7 bases at V and 7 bases at J; junction bases unmatched: 15. CDR1 SGHAT and CDR2 FQDESV come from the germline V gene (reference sequence). This CDR3 spans 15 amino acids. CDR3 bases: TGTGCCAGCATCCTAGACAGGGGAGTAGGCGGTGAGCAGTACTTC. Encoded protein: CASILDRGVGGEQYF.